This T cell receptor (beta chain) was identified during a study of T cell responses to AZD1222 COVID-19 vaccine. The overall study: Both about-4-week and about-12-week second-dose recipients were combined.

Study-level results: Females outnumbered males among donors, who were mostly white British; clonal diversity was possibly underestimated. Just a handful of people given AZD1222 tested seropositive at baseline. Reportedly, nearly half the spike-specific TCRs target unmutated variant regions.

About this clone: Antigen specificity is unknown.

Trimming took 0 bases from V and 7 from J; bases not matched to a gene: 12. This CDR3 contains 17 residues. Germline CDR1 MNHEY, CDR2 SVGEGT. Clones were sequenced by immunoSEQ multiplex PCR, and TCRdb holds only the in-frame ones, with some missing. The data hold 75,000 to 100,000 clones, with around nine tenths observed a single time. The receptor was derived from an adult in good health. The sample was peripheral blood, taken on day 0 of AZD1222 vaccination. The chain joins TRBV6-2 or TRBV6-3 to TRBJ2-1; 7 bases match TRBD2. CDR3 loop: CASSYSRTAGSLNEQFF. Here the CDR3 DNA reads TGTGCCAGCAGTTACTCACGCACAGCGGGAAGTTTAAATGAGCAGTTCTTC.